The 2 T cell receptor beta chains given below trace back to one sample, sequenced in a study of blood T cell repertoires in COVID-19 (dated by TCRdb to between 2020 and 2021). Libraries came from the immunoSEQ multiplex PCR assay. TCRdb retrieved this table from immuneACCESS and kept in-frame rearrangements only. Not all clones are present; in checked studies, unresolved V genes account for under half, and no reason is known for the remainder. This sample lists about 80,000 clones; 70% to 90% were detected once. The top ten hold approximately 6.8% of the sample. The source material was peripheral blood. These receptors were collected from a woman aged 80 or over with acute or convalescent COVID-19.

V and J are TRBV6-5 and TRBJ2-1, with a weak D call TRBD2 (5 bases). Trimming shortened V by 2 bases and J by 4 bases, and 15 bases separated the two germline ends. This CDR3 region has 16 residues. Germline CDR1 and CDR2: MNHEY and SVGAGI. The CDR3 bases are TGTGCCAGCAGTTACCGACGCAGCGGTGCGTACAATGAGCAGTTCTTC. Protein: CASSYRRSGAYNEQFF.

V gene TRBV9 combines with J gene TRBJ2-7; D remains unclear. There are 14 residues in the CDR3. Trimming removed 4 bases from V and 1 base from J, with 12 bases in between. CDR1 SGDLS and CDR2 YYNGEE come from the germline V gene. CDR3 loop: CASSPTGFSYEQYF. The DNA of the CDR3 is TGTGCCAGCAGCCCCACGGGTTTTTCCTACGAGCAGTACTTC.